This T cell receptor (beta chain) was observed in a study of radiation and T cells in renal cell carcinoma. CDR1 MNHEY and CDR2 SVGAGI come from the germline V gene. The CDR3 spans 15 residues. Study results and caveats: From baseline, blood top tumor clonotypes peaked at 2 weeks post-radiation.

Comment on this clone: What it binds is unknown.

Time point noted: blood 4 weeks post-SBRT, at nephrectomy. Specified treatment: 15 Gy SBRT to primary tumor, nephrectomy 4 weeks later. Nephrectomy followed 15 Gy stereotactic body radiation by 4 weeks. This renal cell carcinoma was of the clear cell type. Repertoires were generated with immunoSEQ multiplex PCR, while TCRdb's copy carries only in-frame clones and drops some. The table has around 170,000 clones, about 88% seen once. The chain combines TRBV6-5 with TRBJ2-6, with D perhaps matching TRBD2 (6 bases). This clonotype was obtained from a woman aged 45-65 years with renal cell carcinoma. The sample here was blood, taken from a patient whose treatment included radiotherapy and nephrectomy. As DNA, the CDR3 is TGTGCGATCTCGAGAGGAGGGATCGGGGCCAACGTCCTGACTTTC. Protein: CAISRGGIGANVLTF.